The entry that follows covers one T cell receptor (beta chain) sequence. Its specificity is not known. The source of the sample is a study of T cell responses to AZD1222 COVID-19 vaccine. Study details: Analyses pooled second doses at about 4 or about 12 weeks. Overall study findings and caveats: The study found vaccine-associated CD4 TCRs spanning spike, dominant at 160-218 and 743-854. Nearly half of spike-specific TCRs reportedly target unmutated variant regions. The study identified only five or six AZD1222 recipients as seropositive at baseline.

The repertoire was sequenced with immunoSEQ multiplex PCR; TCRdb's copy has only in-frame clones and lacks some. The sample contains more than 85,000 clones, around 90% of which appear only once. Germline V gives CDR1 LGHNT, CDR2 FRNRAP. The V gene lost 1 base and the J gene lost 1 base, with 16 bases spanning the gap. The CDR3 has 17 residues. This TCR derives from an adult in good health. The sample in question was peripheral blood, obtained on day 0 of AZD1222 vaccination. The V call is TRBV12-5, the J call TRBJ1-1; D not certain. CDR3 in amino acids: CASGLGTKDSKNTEAFF. CDR3 coding DNA: TGTGCTAGTGGTTTGGGAACCAAGGACTCAAAGAACACTGAAGCTTTCTTT.